These 16 T cell receptor beta chains were sequenced from one sample in a study of Ad26.COV2.S vaccination and SARS-CoV-2 variants. The method was immunoSEQ multiplex PCR; TCRdb's version includes in-frame clones alone and lacks a portion of them. The data contain around 370,000 clones, around 84% of them singletons. This sample's treatment: around 19 received Ad26.COV2.S at low or high dose, single or two shots; 5 received placebo; per-sample allocation not given. Vaccine and placebo recipients were sampled on day 63 after the first injection. This specimen consisted of peripheral blood, obtained in a trial of Ad26.COV2.S vaccine versus placebo. The receptors shown here come from a person between 18 and 65 years old who received the Ad26.COV2.S COVID-19 vaccine or a placebo.

This clone has only one observation. The rearrangement uses TRBV10-3 and TRBJ1-4, with TRBD1 matching 10 bases. This CDR3 has 16 residues. Germline trimming cut 6 bases from V and 3 bases from J; bases unmatched to any gene: 7. Germline V gene lookup returns CDR1 ENHRY and CDR2 SYGVKD. CDR3 region: CAIRPGQGFANEKLFF. The CDR3 DNA is TGTGCCATCAGGCCGGGACAGGGGTTTGCTAATGAAAAACTGTTTTTT.

This clone occurred once. At one boundary the junction diverges from the germline segment, which might be a read error. This chain joins TRBV7-2 and TRBJ1-5; D unresolved. The germline V gene has CDR1 SGHTA and CDR2 FQGNSA. The CDR3 extends over 13 amino acids. CDR3 protein: CASSLAIDQPQHF. The CDR3 coding sequence is TGTGCCAGCAGTTTAGCGATAGACCAGCCCCAGCATTTT.

This sequence joins TRBV2 and TRBJ1-2, with 7 nucleotides matching TRBD1. Germline CDR1 SNHLY, CDR2 FYNNEI. J lost 3 bases, V lost 7 bases, and 5 bases had no gene match. The CDR3 has 13 residues. This CDR3 reads CASKGGLDYGYTF. The DNA for the CDR3 is TGTGCCAGCAAAGGGGGCCTCGACTATGGCTACACCTTC.

This sequence joins TRBV5-6 and TRBJ2-3; no definite D call. CDR3 length equals 13 residues. Trimming removed 2 bases at V and 7 bases at J, with 11 bases between. Germline V gene sequence: CDR1 SGHDT, CDR2 YYEEEE. The CDR3 DNA reads as TGTGCCAGCAGCTTTCCGTCTACATATACGCAGTATTTT. It encodes CASSFPSTYTQYF.

The DNA of the CDR3 is TGTGCCAGCAGCGTAGTAGCGGGGGGGCTTTCTCTCTACAATGAGCAGTTCTTC. It is translated as CASSVVAGGLSLYNEQFF. This rearrangement joins TRBV9 to TRBJ2-1; 11 bases line up with TRBD2. Germline V gene data show CDR1 as SGDLS and CDR2 as YYNGEE. With V trimmed by 0 bases and J by 3 bases, 8 bases remained unmatched. The length of the CDR3 is 18 residues.

This rearrangement joins TRBV5-6 to TRBJ1-1; TRBD1 is a possible D gene (5 bases). CDR3 length equals 13 residues. With 2 bases removed from V and 9 bases from J, the gap between germline ends came to 14 bases. From germline, CDR1 is SGHDT and CDR2 YYEEEE. DNA for the CDR3: TGTGCCAGCAGCTTATCAGGGCCGTCAAAAGCTTTCTTT. Amino acid sequence: CASSLSGPSKAFF.

The V gene is TRBV24-1, the J gene TRBJ2-3; maybe TRBD2 (7 bases). Germline CDR1 KGHDR, CDR2 SFDVKD. Trimming pared 4 bases from V and 2 bases from J, leaving 18 bases between. The CDR3 is 17 residues long. The DNA of the CDR3 is TGTGCCACCAGTGAGGGTAGAGGGGGGACTAACACAGATACGCAGTATTTT. It is translated as CATSEGRGGTNTDTQYF.

This clone was counted only a few times. The V call is TRBV7-9, the J call TRBJ1-5; D unresolved. This CDR3 has 14 amino acids. The germline V and J ends were trimmed by 4 bases and 2 bases, with 9 bases remaining between them. CDR1 is SEHNR and CDR2 is FQNEAQ in the germline V gene (reference sequence). In DNA form, the CDR3 reads TGTGCCAGCAGCTCCGGTCTGGGCAATCAGCCCCAGCATTTT. Translation gives CASSSGLGNQPQHF. Supplemented by reference TRBV7-9 and TRBJ1-5, the full variable domain reads DTGVSQNPRHKITKRGQNVTFRCDPISEHNRLYWYRQTLGQGPEFLTYFQNEAQLEKSRLLSDRFSAERPKGSFSTLEIQRTEQGDSAMYLCASSSGLGNQPQHFGDGTRLSIL.

CDR3 protein: CASRPNWNTEAFF. CDR3 DNA sequence: TGTGCCAGCAGACCCAACTGGAACACTGAAGCTTTCTTT. The chain joins TRBV28 to TRBJ1-1; D unresolved. Deletions cut 6 bases from V and 1 base from J, with 9 bases between. Germline CDR1 is MDHEN and CDR2 is SYDVKM. This CDR3 comprises 13 residues.

The chain combines TRBV3-1 (or the pseudogene TRBV3-2) with TRBJ2-5, with TRBD1 matching over 12 bases. Germline values: CDR1 LGHDT, CDR2 YNNKEL (reference sequence). V lost 2 bases and J lost 6; bases outside the gene matches: 13. The CDR3 spans 18 residues. CDR3: CASSQPNSRDRGLQTQYF. CDR3 in DNA: TGTGCCAGCAGCCAACCGAATTCCCGGGACAGGGGGCTTCAGACCCAGTACTTC.

The chain combines TRBV7-9 with TRBJ2-5; 10 nucleotides line up with TRBD1. Unmatched junction bases numbered 11, after V lost 5 bases and J lost 5 bases. The CDR3 contains 16 residues. Germline V gives CDR1 SEHNR, CDR2 FQNEAQ (reference sequence). The CDR3 sequence is CASSPPPGQGRETQYF. The CDR3, as DNA: TGTGCCAGCAGCCCTCCGCCGGGACAGGGGCGTGAGACCCAGTACTTC.

This clone was detected once. The chain employs TRBV7-8 and TRBJ1-1, with 7 bases lining up with TRBD1. V trimming: 1 base; J trimming: 4 bases; junction bases outside the gene matches: 0. Germline assignment: CDR1 SGHVS and CDR2 FQNEAQ. The CDR3 is made up of 13 amino acids. This CDR3 is CASSLGQGTEAFF. CDR3 bases: TGTGCCAGCAGCTTAGGACAGGGCACTGAAGCTTTCTTT.

This clone appeared once. Other DNA sequences within the sample encode an identical CDR3. J is TRBJ2-7 and V is TRBV2; D unresolved. The V end lost 6 bases, the J end lost 3 bases, and 6 bases lay between the germline ends. Germline V CDR1 and CDR2: SNHLY, FYNNEI. This CDR3 has 11 residues. The CDR3 loop reads CASRGYYEQYF. CDR3 in DNA: TGTGCCAGCAGGGGTTACTACGAGCAGTACTTC.

This clone was detected only a few times. Written as DNA, the CDR3 is TGTGCCAGCTCACCACCGTACGGGAACACCGGGGAGCTGTTTTTT. The encoded protein is CASSPPYGNTGELFF. The chain joins TRBV18 to TRBJ2-2; D ambiguous. Germline CDR1 and CDR2: KGHSH and LQKENI. Trimming took off 0 bases at V and 1 base at J, with 6 bases between the two ends. There are 15 residues in the CDR3.

This chain connects TRBV2 to TRBJ2-3; perhaps TRBD1 as D (5 bases). The CDR3 runs to 15 residues. Trimming left V 7 bases short and J 2 bases short, with 16 bases between. CDR1 and CDR2 (germline): SNHLY, FYNNEI. CDR3 region: CASKASRTSTDTQYF. The CDR3 region has the DNA TGTGCCAGCAAGGCCTCGCGGACATCCACAGATACGCAGTATTTT.

V and J are TRBV19 and TRBJ2-2; 12 nucleotides line up with TRBD1. J gave up 4 bases and V 6 bases, and 6 bases lay outside the gene matches. The CDR3 has 16 residues. Germline V CDR1 and CDR2: LNHDA, SQIVND (reference sequence). Written as DNA, the CDR3 is TGTGCCAGTAGAAGGGGACAGGGGGCTTTCACCGGGGAGCTGTTTTTT. Translating gives CASRRGQGAFTGELFF.